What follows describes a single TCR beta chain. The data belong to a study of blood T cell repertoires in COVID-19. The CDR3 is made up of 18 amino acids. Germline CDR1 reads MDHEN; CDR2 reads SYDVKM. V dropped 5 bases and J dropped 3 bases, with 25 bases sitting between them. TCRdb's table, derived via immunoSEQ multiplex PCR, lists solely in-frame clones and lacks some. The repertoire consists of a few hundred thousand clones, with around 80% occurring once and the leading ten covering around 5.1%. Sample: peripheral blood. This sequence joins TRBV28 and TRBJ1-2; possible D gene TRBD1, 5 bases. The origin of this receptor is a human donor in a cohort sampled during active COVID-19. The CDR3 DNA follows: TGTGCCAGCAGTACACATAGACTCTATTCGGGCAGGGACTATGGCTACACCTTC. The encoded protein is CASSTHRLYSGRDYGYTF.